A single sample gave rise to the 7 T cell receptor beta chains below, sequenced in a study of cytomegalovirus exposure and HLA in healthy donors. The primer mix had 60 Vbeta and 13 Jbeta primers. Profiling relied on immunoSEQ multiplex PCR, and the TCRdb table lists in-frame clones only, not all of them. The sample yields 85,000 to 100,000 clones, under 85% seen once. Sequenced material: PBMCs. These receptors originate from a man between 50 and 59 years old in good health and CMV-seropositive.

The gene calls are TRBV6-8 and TRBJ1-2; TRBD1 agrees at 8 bases. CDR3 length: 14 amino acids. In germline, CDR1 is MNHGY, CDR2 SAAAGT. With V trimmed by 9 bases and J by 4 bases, 10 bases remained unmatched. CDR3 nucleotides: TGTGCCAGGATGCAGGGGGCCTCTTTCTATGGCTACACCTTC. As protein: CARMQGASFYGYTF.

The V and J genes are TRBV5-4 and TRBJ1-1, with a tentative D call TRBD1 (6 bases). Germline V CDR1 and CDR2: SGHNT, YYREEE (reference sequence). The ends were cut back, 5 bases at V and 4 bases at J, with 18 bases in the middle. The CDR3 consists of 15 residues. The CDR3 region is CASSSPTRGGTEAFF. DNA for the CDR3: TGTGCCAGCAGTTCTCCGACAAGGGGGGGCACTGAAGCTTTCTTT.

The V call is TRBV7-9, the J call TRBJ2-1; 9 nucleotides agree with TRBD2. This CDR3 contains 15 residues. Germline lookup yields CDR1 SEHNR and CDR2 FQNEAQ (reference sequence). V dropped 3 bases and J dropped 6; count of bases not matched to a gene: 6. As DNA, the CDR3 is TGTGCCAGCAGCTTGCGCGGGACTAGCACCAATGAGCAGTTCTTC. Translating gives CASSLRGTSTNEQFF.

The V gene is TRBV25-1, the J gene TRBJ2-1; 12 nucleotides agree with TRBD2. J was trimmed by 6 bases and V by 9 bases; bases with no gene match: 9. Looked up from germline, CDR1 is MGHDK and CDR2 is SYGVNS. This CDR3 region has 15 residues. The CDR3 spells CASGAWTSGANEQFF. CDR3 DNA sequence: TGTGCCAGTGGAGCCTGGACTAGCGGGGCCAATGAGCAGTTCTTC.

The genes are TRBV25-1 and TRBJ2-7; tentatively, D is TRBD1 (5 bases). The CDR3 totals 13 residues. V was cut by 4 bases and J by 5 bases, with 12 bases left in between. The V gene's germline CDR1 is MGHDK and CDR2 SYGVNS. CDR3 loop: CASSGQGSHEQYF. The CDR3 DNA follows: TGTGCCAGCAGTGGCCAGGGTTCCCACGAGCAGTACTTC.

The chain uses TRBV19 and TRBJ1-2; possibly TRBD1 for D (6 bases). Germline V lookup: CDR1 LNHDA, CDR2 SQIVND (reference sequence). Trimming took off 5 bases at V and 7 bases at J, with 17 bases between the two ends. The length of the CDR3 is 14 residues. CDR3 bases: TGTGCCAGTAGTGGGGACATGAGCTTTCGTGGCTACACCTTC. Translation: CASSGDMSFRGYTF.

This clone was recorded once. A junction end diverges from the germline sequence, so it may reflect a read error. This sequence joins TRBV2 and TRBJ1-4, with 9 positions matching TRBD1. The germline V gene has CDR1 SNHLY and CDR2 FYNNEI. This CDR3 has 15 amino acids. The CDR3 region has the DNA TGTGCCAGCAGGGAAGGGACAGGGAATCGAGGAAAACTGTTTTTT. Encoded protein: CASREGTGNRGKLFF. Full variable domain (outside the CDR3, taken from reference TRBV2 and TRBJ1-4): EPEVTQTPSHQVTQMGQEVILRCVPISNHLYFYWYRQILGQKVEFLVSFYNNEISEKSEIFDDQFSVERPDGSNFTLKIRSTKLEDSAMYFCASREGTGNRGKLFFGSGTQLSVL.